The 32 T cell receptor beta chains in this list originate from one sample, sequenced in a study of Ad26.COV2.S vaccination and SARS-CoV-2 variants. Clones were sequenced by immunoSEQ multiplex PCR, and TCRdb holds only the in-frame ones, with some missing. Of about 400,000 clones listed, 80% to 95% are singletons. Treatment described: roughly 18 received Ad26.COV2.S at low or high dose, single or two shots; roughly five received placebo; per-sample allocation not given. Collection of samples fell on day 63 after the first vaccine or placebo injection. The sequencing here drew on peripheral blood, taken in a trial of Ad26.COV2.S vaccine versus placebo. The receptors originated from a person aged 18-65 years who received the Ad26.COV2.S COVID-19 vaccine or a placebo.

The chain joins TRBV7-9 to TRBJ2-5; TRBD2 might be the D (5 bases). The CDR3 length is 14 residues. Between the trimmed V and J ends, which lost 5 bases and 0 bases, there was a span of 10 bases. The germline gives CDR1 SEHNR, CDR2 FQNEAQ (reference sequence). CDR3: CASSLLGNQETQYF. In nucleotides, the CDR3 is TGTGCCAGCAGCCTACTAGGGAACCAAGAGACCCAGTACTTC.

The rearrangement links TRBV5-8 to TRBJ2-1; 11 positions match TRBD2. The CDR3 has 12 residues. Germline V gives CDR1 SGHTS, CDR2 YDEGEE. V was pared by 10 bases and J by 12 bases, with 9 bases of the junction left unmatched. The chain's CDR3 is CADHGLAGGQFF. The CDR3 region has the DNA TGTGCCGACCATGGTCTAGCGGGGGGGCAGTTCTTC.

A remark on this clone: Relative to the germline gene, one junction end is altered; a read error may explain this. The rearrangement links TRBV6-2 or TRBV6-3 to TRBJ2-7; 8 bases match TRBD1. CDR1 is MNHEY and CDR2 is SVGEGT in the germline V gene. This CDR3 comprises 13 residues. The DNA for the CDR3 is TGTGCCAGCAGTATTCCGGGACAGGTTCACCGCGTCTTC. Amino acids: CASSIPGQVHRVF.

The chain is built from TRBV19 and TRBJ2-1; the D gene is possibly TRBD2 (5 bases). V lost 7 bases to trimming and J lost 6 bases, with 13 bases between them. This CDR3 contains 13 residues. Germline values: CDR1 LNHDA, CDR2 SQIVND (reference sequence). The CDR3 region is CASTPGLPNEQFF. CDR3 nucleotide sequence: TGTGCCAGTACCCCAGGACTGCCCAATGAGCAGTTCTTC.

This chain connects TRBV10-2 to TRBJ2-7; 8 nucleotides line up with TRBD2. This CDR3 region has 16 residues. Per germline, CDR1 WSHSY and CDR2 SAAADI. The J segment lost 3 bases and the V segment lost 0 bases, leaving 7 bases of the junction unmatched. DNA for the CDR3: TGCGCCAGCAGTGAGTCAGGGACTAGTTTTCTCTACGAGCAGTACTTC. Residues: CASSESGTSFLYEQYF.

The chain combines TRBV7-9 with TRBJ2-3; 7 nucleotides line up with TRBD1. The CDR3 spans 17 residues. The germline gives CDR1 SEHNR, CDR2 FQNEAQ (reference sequence). The V segment lost 5 bases and the J segment 2 bases; nucleotides outside the gene matches: 13. The CDR3 DNA is TGTGCCAGCAGCCCCATGAACAGGGGAGATCCCACAGATACGCAGTATTTT. Encoded protein: CASSPMNRGDPTDTQYF.

This chain links TRBV7-2 with TRBJ1-6; a possible D gene is TRBD1 (5 bases). CDR1 is SGHTA and CDR2 is FQGNSA in the germline V gene. With 4 bases removed from V and 10 bases from J, the gap between germline ends came to 17 bases. There are 15 residues in the CDR3. CDR3 amino acids: CASSSPRGNGSPLHF. In nucleotides, the CDR3 is TGTGCCAGCAGCTCCCCCCGGGGGAATGGATCACCCCTCCACTTT.

This rearrangement joins TRBV27 to TRBJ2-1, with 9 bases that match TRBD2. Germline CDR1 MNHEY, CDR2 SMNVEV (reference sequence). V lost 3 bases to trimming and J lost 7 bases; unmatched junction nucleotides: 10. This CDR3 comprises 16 residues. The CDR3 DNA reads TGTGCCAGCAGTTTTCCACGGGGAGCGGGGGGAAATGAGCAGTTCTTC. It codes for CASSFPRGAGGNEQFF.

This clone was seen once. The J gene is TRBJ1-1, the V gene TRBV29-1; unclear D gene. The CDR3 loop spans 11 amino acids. With 3 bases removed from V and 3 bases from J, the gap between germline ends came to 5 bases. Germline V gene data show CDR1 as SQVTM and CDR2 as ANQGSEA. The CDR3 spells CSVDGYTEAFF. In nucleotides, the CDR3 is TGCAGCGTTGACGGATACACTGAAGCTTTCTTT.

The chain has TRBV19 and TRBJ1-2; D is unresolved. Looked up from germline, CDR1 is LNHDA and CDR2 is SQIVND (reference sequence). This CDR3 is built from 14 residues. Trimming took off 7 bases at V and 3 bases at J, with 15 bases between the two ends. The CDR3 bases are TGTGCCAGTAAAAAAAGGTGGGAGGACTATGGCTACACCTTC. Encoded protein: CASKKRWEDYGYTF.

The chain joins TRBV3-1 (or the pseudogene TRBV3-2) to TRBJ2-3; 7 positions match TRBD2. The V gene's germline CDR1 is LGHDT and CDR2 YNNKEL (reference sequence). Losses at the gene ends were 0 bases for V and 4 bases for J; bases not matched to a gene: 7. The CDR3 consists of 16 residues. CDR3 region: CASSQDRAGEADTQYF. CDR3 nucleotides: TGTGCCAGCAGCCAAGACCGGGCGGGGGAAGCAGATACGCAGTATTTT.

The chain links TRBV18 to TRBJ2-7, with 11 bases matching TRBD1. J was trimmed by 6 bases and V by 3 bases; bases with no gene match: 4. The CDR3 extends over 14 amino acids. CDR1 is KGHSH and CDR2 is LQKENI in the germline V gene. The CDR3 reads CASSPVGTGGEQYF. The CDR3 DNA reads TGTGCCAGCTCACCGGTTGGGACAGGGGGCGAGCAGTACTTC.

The chain employs TRBV5-1 and TRBJ2-7; TRBD1 agrees at 7 bases. CDR1 and CDR2 from the germline V gene are SGHRS and YFSETQ. V dropped 7 bases and J dropped 3; count of bases not matched to a gene: 7. The length of the CDR3 is 13 residues. CDR3 sequence reads: CASARDSNYEQYF. Written as DNA, the CDR3 is TGCGCCAGCGCTCGGGACAGTAACTACGAGCAGTACTTC.

The V and J genes are TRBV27 and TRBJ2-1, with 10 bases fitting TRBD2. Germline V gene lookup returns CDR1 MNHEY and CDR2 SMNVEV (reference sequence). The CDR3 totals 14 residues. The V and J ends lost 6 bases and 4 bases, in that order; junction bases with no gene match: 3. CDR3 DNA sequence: TGTGCCAGCAGCTCTAGCGGGGGTTACAATGAGCAGTTCTTC. Its translation: CASSSSGGYNEQFF.

The gene calls are TRBV6-6 and TRBJ1-4; 7 nucleotides line up with TRBD1. Looked up from germline, CDR1 is MNHNY and CDR2 is SVGAGI (reference sequence). V dropped 8 bases and J dropped 12; count of bases not matched to a gene: 9. The CDR3 has 12 residues. In DNA form, the CDR3 reads TGTGCCAGCCGGAGGGACCAGGGGGAACTGTTTTTT. It specifies CASRRDQGELFF.

This clone was observed a single time. Other DNA sequences in this specimen translate into the identical CDR3. V usage is TRBV7-9 and J usage is TRBJ1-1; D is perhaps TRBD1 (6 bases). The CDR3 is made up of 15 amino acids. The germline V gene has CDR1 SEHNR and CDR2 FQNEAQ (reference sequence). Trimming cost V 0 bases and J 1 base, with 9 bases left between them. The CDR3 sequence is CASSLATGTNTEAFF. DNA for the CDR3: TGTGCCAGCAGCTTAGCAACAGGGACGAACACTGAAGCTTTCTTT.

The sample holds one count of this clone. The chain carries TRBV6-5 and TRBJ2-7; D unclear. The CDR3 has 11 amino acids. V lost 6 bases to trimming and J lost 6 bases, with 9 bases between them. The germline CDR1 and CDR2 sequences are MNHEY and SVGAGI. DNA for the CDR3: TGTGCCAGCAGGGGGATGAGCGAGCAGTACTTC. The encoded protein is CASRGMSEQYF.

The V gene is TRBV7-6, the J gene TRBJ2-5; D perhaps matches TRBD1 (5 bases). Germline CDR1 reads SGHVS; CDR2 reads FNYEAQ. CDR3 length equals 15 residues. V was cut by 3 bases and J by 0 bases, with 11 bases left in between. The CDR3 reads CASSFTTGNQETQYF. The CDR3 DNA is TGTGCCAGCAGCTTTACCACAGGAAACCAAGAGACCCAGTACTTC.

V gene TRBV30 combines with J gene TRBJ1-1, with a tentative D call TRBD1 (6 bases). CDR3 size: 12 residues. CDR1 is GTSNPN and CDR2 is SVGIG in the germline V gene (reference sequence). Trimming removed 3 bases from V and 4 bases from J, with 9 bases in between. CDR3 sequence (DNA): TGTGCCTGGAGACGAGGGGGCACTGAAGCTTTCTTT. Translation: CAWRRGGTEAFF.

The chain is built from TRBV9 and TRBJ2-2, with D perhaps matching TRBD1 (6 bases). The length of the CDR3 is 16 residues. CDR1 is SGDLS, CDR2 YYNGEE, per germline. V was pared by 2 bases and J by 1 base, with 12 bases between. CDR3 protein: CASSVTGTLNTGELFF. As DNA, the CDR3 is TGTGCCAGCAGCGTCACCGGGACACTGAACACCGGGGAGCTGTTTTTT.

The chain carries TRBV19 and TRBJ2-1; D perhaps matches TRBD2 (5 bases). The length of the CDR3 is 9 residues. V lost 7 bases and J lost 13, with 8 bases in between. Germline V gene sequence: CDR1 LNHDA, CDR2 SQIVND (reference sequence). As DNA, the CDR3 is TGTGCCAGTACAGGACTCCAGTTCTTC. This sequence encodes CASTGLQFF.

The rearrangement links TRBV5-6 to TRBJ2-7; maybe TRBD1 (6 bases). This CDR3 comprises 13 residues. From germline, CDR1 is SGHDT and CDR2 YYEEEE. The V end was cut by 3 bases, the J end by 4 bases, with 11 bases between. Written as DNA, the CDR3 is TGTGCCAGCAGCTCAGGACAGATTTACGAGCAGTACTTC. Translating it yields CASSSGQIYEQYF.

The chain recombines TRBV7-2 with TRBJ1-2; D perhaps matches TRBD1 (5 bases). The CDR3 totals 14 residues. Germline CDR1 is SGHTA and CDR2 is FQGNSA. The V end lost 5 bases, the J end lost 8 bases, and 18 bases lay between the germline ends. CDR3 protein: CASSPLDRQRGYTF. In DNA form, the CDR3 reads TGTGCCAGCAGCCCCTTAGACCGACAGAGGGGCTACACCTTC. The whole variable domain, remainder taken from reference TRBV7-2 and TRBJ1-2, is GAGVSQSPSNKVTEKGKDVELRCDPISGHTALYWYRQSLGQGLEFLIYFQGNSAPDKSGLPSDRFSAERTGGSVSTLTIQRTQQEDSAVYLCASSPLDRQRGYTFGSGTRLTVV.

The V and J genes are TRBV7-2 and TRBJ2-5, with D perhaps matching TRBD2 (6 bases). V lost 5 bases to trimming and J lost 3 bases, with 13 bases between them. The CDR3 sequence is 14 residues long. Germline CDR1 is SGHTA and CDR2 is FQGNSA. The CDR3 region is CASSPEWREETQYF. The CDR3 bases are TGTGCCAGCAGCCCCGAGTGGAGGGAAGAGACCCAGTACTTC.

The chain is built from TRBV27 and TRBJ2-2; TRBD1 agrees at 12 bases. Germline trimming cut 1 base from V and 2 bases from J; bases unmatched to any gene: 5. Per the germline V gene, CDR1 is MNHEY and CDR2 is SMNVEV (reference sequence). CDR3 length equals 18 residues. The CDR3 DNA follows: TGTGCCAGCAGTTTATTATCCGGGACAGGGGGCAACACCGGGGAGCTGTTTTTT. It is translated as CASSLLSGTGGNTGELFF.

The genes are TRBV28 and TRBJ1-5; D might be TRBD1 (5 bases). CDR3 length equals 14 residues. The V gene's germline CDR1 is MDHEN and CDR2 SYDVKM. Trimming removed 6 bases from V and 7 bases from J, with 16 bases in between. The CDR3 coding sequence is TGTGCCAGCAGCGATCGGGGGGGGTTCCAGCCCCAGCATTTT. Encoded protein: CASSDRGGFQPQHF.

The gene calls are TRBV19 and TRBJ2-6; the D is unclear. Germline V gene lookup returns CDR1 LNHDA and CDR2 SQIVND (reference sequence). This CDR3 has 14 residues. The germline V and J ends were trimmed by 3 bases and 0 bases, with 3 bases remaining between them. The CDR3 region has the DNA TGTGCCAGTAGTATGAGCTCTGGGGCCAACGTCCTGACTTTC. Protein product: CASSMSSGANVLTF. The whole variable domain, filled in from reference TRBV19 and TRBJ2-6, reads DGGITQSPKYLFRKEGQNVTLSCEQNLNHDAMYWYRQDPGQGLRLIYYSQIVNDFQKGDIAEGYSVSREKKESFPLTVTSAQKNPTAFYLCASSMSSGANVLTFGAGSRLTVL.

The rearrangement joins TRBV7-9 to TRBJ2-1, with a tentative D call TRBD2 (6 bases). This CDR3 is 12 amino acids long. Germline V gene data show CDR1 as SEHNR and CDR2 as FQNEAQ (reference sequence). V was trimmed by 5 bases and J by 9 bases, leaving 11 bases between them. The CDR3: CASSSFGGEQFF. CDR3 coding DNA: TGTGCCAGCAGCAGTTTCGGGGGTGAGCAGTTCTTC.

The rearrangement uses TRBV18 and TRBJ2-7; possibly TRBD2 for D (6 bases). V was pared by 0 bases and J by 7 bases, with 16 bases between. The CDR3 has 15 residues. Germline V gene sequence: CDR1 KGHSH, CDR2 LQKENI. CDR3 sequence: CASSPPPGGISEQYF. Written as DNA, the CDR3 is TGTGCCAGCTCACCACCCCCTGGAGGGATTAGTGAGCAGTACTTC.

This sequence joins TRBV19 and TRBJ2-1; TRBD2 aligns across 13 bases. This CDR3 is 19 amino acids long. Germline lookup yields CDR1 LNHDA and CDR2 SQIVND (reference sequence). Trimming cost V 1 base and J 2 bases; bases outside gene matches: 8. This CDR3 reads CASSIATSGGGFAYNEQFF. The DNA for the CDR3 is TGTGCCAGTAGTATAGCTACTAGCGGGGGGGGGTTCGCCTACAATGAGCAGTTCTTC.

The V gene is TRBV5-6, the J gene TRBJ2-5; 7 bases line up with TRBD1. J gave up 7 bases and V 4 bases, and 13 bases lay outside the gene matches. Germline V gene lookup returns CDR1 SGHDT and CDR2 YYEEEE. This CDR3 is built from 15 residues. The CDR3 coding sequence is TGTGCCAGCAGCCCGGGACAGACCTTCGGAGGGACCCAGTACTTC. Translation gives CASSPGQTFGGTQYF.

In regard to this clone: The sample has other DNA sequences that encode this CDR3 too. V gene TRBV2 combines with J gene TRBJ2-3; D remains ambiguous. Looked up from germline, CDR1 is SNHLY and CDR2 is FYNNEI. V lost 5 bases and J lost 4, with 4 bases in between. The CDR3 is 11 residues long. Here the CDR3 DNA reads TGTGCCAGCAGTCCGGCAGATACGCAGTATTTT. Residues: CASSPADTQYF.